This section outlines one T cell receptor beta chain sequence together with its context. Antigen specificity is unknown. A second about 6 to 12 cycle PCR used barcoded and J-beta primers. TCRdb analysed the 5' RACE reads with MiXCR anew, one entry per CDR3 protein. The repertoire consists of over 1.5 million distinct CDR3 sequences, with 49% occurring once and the leading ten covering approximately 2.1%. This sample was included in a study of blood T cells in healthy people across ages. Whole-study results and caveats: Naive CD4+ cells and diversity were both higher in long-lived donors than in aged donors.

Approximately 9 milliliters of peripheral blood were drawn from each donor into EDTA-treated tubes. The germline V gene has CDR1 SGHTA and CDR2 FQGNSA. The V and J ends lost 5 bases and 2 bases, in that order; junction bases with no gene match: 14. The CDR3 loop spans 19 amino acids. The TCR sequence derives from a woman between 40 and 50 years old in good health. The chain links TRBV7-2 to TRBJ2-3; 12 nucleotides match TRBD1. The sample comprised blood. The CDR3 DNA reads as TGTGCCAGCAGCCCCGGCTGGAGGGACAGGGGGCTGCACACAGATACGCAGTATTTT. Protein sequence: CASSPGWRDRGLHTDTQYF.